These 14 T cell receptor beta chains share one sample of origin, sequenced in a study of OX40 agonist ivuxolimab in advanced cancers. The protocol was immunoSEQ multiplex PCR, while the TCRdb copy is restricted to in-frame clones and leaves out a portion. The data contain about 62,000 clones, about four fifths of them seen just once; the ten biggest clones take up about 5%. The source material was CD4+ or CD8+ T cells sorted from blood, sampled in a trial of the OX40 agonist ivuxolimab. Source of these receptors: an adult with an advanced solid tumor such as melanoma, head and neck, liver or kidney cancer.

The chain recombines TRBV7-6 with TRBJ1-6; D is possibly TRBD1 (5 bases). Germline CDR1 and CDR2: SGHVS and FNYEAQ. This CDR3 contains 15 residues. Trimming cost V 1 base and J 7 bases, with 11 bases left between them. The CDR3 DNA follows: TGTGCCAGCAGCTTAGGCAGGGTACGGAATTCACCCCTCCACTTT. This translates into CASSLGRVRNSPLHF. Using reference TRBV7-6 and TRBJ1-6 for the parts outside the CDR3, the full variable domain is GAGVSQSPRYKVTKRGQDVALRCDPISGHVSLYWYRQALGQGPEFLTYFNYEAQQDKSGLPNDRFSAERPEGSISTLTIQRTEQRDSAMYRCASSLGRVRNSPLHFGNGTRLTVT.

This chain uses TRBV10-2 with TRBJ2-1, with 11 bases aligning to TRBD2. The CDR3 is made up of 14 amino acids. From germline, CDR1 is WSHSY and CDR2 SAAADI. V lost 5 bases to trimming and J lost 7 bases; unmatched junction nucleotides: 4. Here the CDR3 reads CASSPGLAGNEQFF. The CDR3, as DNA: TGCGCCAGCAGTCCCGGACTAGCGGGTAATGAGCAGTTCTTC.

This clone was recorded once. The rearrangement links TRBV9 to TRBJ2-3; 8 bases fit TRBD2. CDR1 SGDLS and CDR2 YYNGEE come from the germline V gene. The CDR3 runs 18 residues. Losses at the gene ends were 3 bases for V and 3 bases for J; bases not matched to a gene: 15. CDR3 in amino acids: CASSAGPAGVSRTDTQYF. In DNA form, the CDR3 reads TGTGCCAGCAGCGCGGGGCCAGCGGGAGTATCACGGACAGATACGCAGTATTTT. Looking up the rest from reference TRBV9 and TRBJ2-3 gives the full variable domain: DSGVTQTPKHLITATGQRVTLRCSPRSGDLSVYWYQQSLDQGLQFLIQYYNGEERAKGNILERFSAQQFPDLHSELNLSSLELGDSALYFCASSAGPAGVSRTDTQYFGPGTRLTVL.

This clone was seen only a few times. The chain employs TRBV5-6 and TRBJ2-6, with a tentative D call TRBD2 (5 bases). Deletions cut 2 bases from V and 0 bases from J, with 6 bases between. Germline V gene lookup returns CDR1 SGHDT and CDR2 YYEEEE. The CDR3 has 15 amino acids. CDR3: CASSLRGSGANVLTF. In DNA, the CDR3 is TGTGCCAGCAGCTTACGGGGCTCTGGGGCCAACGTCCTGACTTTC. Combining the CDR3 with reference TRBV5-6 and TRBJ2-6 gives the whole variable domain DAGVTQSPTHLIKTRGQQVTLRCSPKSGHDTVSWYQQALGQGPQFIFQYYEEEERQRGNFPDRFSGHQFPNYSSELNVNALLLGDSALYLCASSLRGSGANVLTFGAGSRLTVL.

The gene calls are TRBV7-9 and TRBJ1-2; 10 bases agree with TRBD1. The CDR3 is 15 amino acids. Germline CDR1 and CDR2: SEHNR and FQNEAQ (reference sequence). V shed 0 bases, J shed 8 bases, and the junction held 6 bases outside the gene matches. CDR3 in DNA: TGTGCCAGCAGCTTAGCTGTTGGGACAGGGGAGGGCTACACCTTC. Its protein is CASSLAVGTGEGYTF.

This chain uses TRBV4-1 with TRBJ2-3; the match to TRBD2 covers 10 bases. V shed 2 bases and J 3 bases; nucleotides not matched to a gene: 5. This CDR3 comprises 16 residues. From germline, CDR1 is MGHRA and CDR2 YSYEKL. The DNA of the CDR3 is TGCGCCAGCAGCCAAAAGTCGACTAGCGGGACAGATACGCAGTATTTT. This gives the protein CASSQKSTSGTDTQYF.

The chain recombines TRBV11-2 with TRBJ2-5; D might be TRBD1 (5 bases). The CDR3 covers 16 residues. The V end was cut by 2 bases, the J end by 1 base, with 14 bases between. CDR1 and CDR2 (germline): SGHAT, FQNNGV. This CDR3 reads CASSLIGGQGQETQYF. DNA for the CDR3: TGTGCCAGCAGCTTAATCGGCGGTCAGGGCCAAGAGACCCAGTACTTC.

This chain uses TRBV9 with TRBJ1-3, with D hard to call. V was pared by 4 bases and J by 0 bases, with 11 bases between. The CDR3 loop spans 15 amino acids. The V gene's germline CDR1 is SGDLS and CDR2 YYNGEE. CDR3 loop: CASSLDEYSGNTIYF. The CDR3 DNA reads TGTGCCAGCAGCCTGGACGAATACTCTGGAAACACCATATATTTT.

V gene TRBV5-1 combines with J gene TRBJ2-3, with D possibly matching TRBD2 (5 bases). The length of the CDR3 is 13 residues. V lost 4 bases to trimming and J lost 5 bases, with 11 bases between them. The germline gives CDR1 SGHRS, CDR2 YFSETQ. CDR3 in amino acids: CASSRGAQDTQYF. CDR3 bases: TGCGCCAGCAGCCGGGGAGCACAAGATACGCAGTATTTT.

The V and J genes are TRBV7-2 and TRBJ2-3; tentatively, D is TRBD1 or TRBD2 (5 bases each). The V and J ends lost 4 bases and 6 bases respectively, with 14 bases between them. Germline CDR1 is SGHTA and CDR2 is FQGNSA. The CDR3 extends over 14 amino acids. The CDR3 loop reads CASSSPPGPDTQYF. In DNA, the CDR3 is TGTGCCAGCAGCTCACCGCCGGGGCCGGATACGCAGTATTTT.

This clone was counted once. Additional DNA sequences in this sample encode the identical CDR3. This chain links TRBV5-1 with TRBJ2-5; possible D gene TRBD2, 6 bases. Germline values: CDR1 SGHRS, CDR2 YFSETQ. The ends were cut back, 4 bases at V and 2 bases at J, with 12 bases in the middle. The CDR3 contains 14 residues. The CDR3, as DNA: TGCGCCAGCAGCGGGGTTGGGGGGCAAGAGACCCAGTACTTC. Its protein is CASSGVGGQETQYF.

The V gene is TRBV7-2, the J gene TRBJ1-3; D may be TRBD1 (6 bases). CDR1 is SGHTA and CDR2 is FQGNSA in the germline V gene. CDR3 length: 16 residues. Trimming left V 1 base short and J 1 base short, with 11 bases between. In nucleotides, the CDR3 is TGTGCCAGCAGCTTAGTACATCAGGGGTCTGGAAACACCATATATTTT. This codes for CASSLVHQGSGNTIYF.

The chain links TRBV6-1 to TRBJ2-7, with TRBD1 matching over 7 bases. Germline CDR1 and CDR2: MNHNS and SASEGT. The CDR3 loop spans 17 amino acids. V lost 0 bases, J lost 4 bases, and 12 bases stayed unmatched. In DNA form, the CDR3 reads TGTGCCAGCAGTGAAGCAGACAGGGCCCCCCTACTTTACGAGCAGTACGTC. Protein: CASSEADRAPLLYEQYV.

The chain is built from TRBV6-5 and TRBJ1-1; weak D call: TRBD1 (6 bases). The CDR3 is 14 amino acids. Trimming removed 10 bases at V and 1 base at J, with 16 bases between. Looked up from germline, CDR1 is MNHEY and CDR2 is SVGAGI. The CDR3 nucleotides read TGTGCCACCGGGGCGGACAGCCCGAACACTGAAGCTTTCTTT. This translates into CATGADSPNTEAFF.